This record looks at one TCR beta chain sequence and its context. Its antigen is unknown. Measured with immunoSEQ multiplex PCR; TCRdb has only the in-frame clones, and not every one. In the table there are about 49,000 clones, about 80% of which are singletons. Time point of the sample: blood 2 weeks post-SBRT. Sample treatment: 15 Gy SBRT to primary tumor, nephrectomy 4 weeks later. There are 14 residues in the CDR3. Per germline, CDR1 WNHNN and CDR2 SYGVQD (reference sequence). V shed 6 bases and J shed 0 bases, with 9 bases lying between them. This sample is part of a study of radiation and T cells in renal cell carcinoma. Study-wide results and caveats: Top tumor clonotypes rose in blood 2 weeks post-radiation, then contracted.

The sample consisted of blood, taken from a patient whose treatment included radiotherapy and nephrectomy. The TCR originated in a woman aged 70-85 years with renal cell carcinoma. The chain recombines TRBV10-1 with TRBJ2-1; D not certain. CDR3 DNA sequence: TGCGCCAGCAGAACGGCTGACTCCTACAATGAGCAGTTCTTC. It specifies CASRTADSYNEQFF.